This T cell receptor beta chain comes out of a study of response to subunit inactivated influenza vaccine. TCRdb re-called the RT-PCR reads with MiXCR, one entry per CDR3 protein. The table records about 800,000 distinct CDR3 sequences, around 20% of them present only once. As to this clonotype: Its antigen is currently unknown. The junction differs from germline at one of its ends, possibly a read error.

The study's findings and limits: Few additional T cells are recruited per seasonal influenza vaccination, authors suggested.

Germline V gene sequence: CDR1 LNHNV, CDR2 YYDKDF (reference sequence). CDR3 length: 15 residues. This sequence originates from a man in his fifties or sixties who received an inactivated influenza vaccine. The chain carries TRBV15 and TRBJ2-4, with TRBD2 matching 8 bases. Specimen: PBMCs from blood, collected about 5 days after vaccination. The CDR3 region is CPTSRDPSGLNIQYF. The CDR3, as DNA: TGTCCCACCAGCAGAGACCCTAGCGGGTTAAACATTCAGTACTTC.